This TCR beta chain was profiled in a study of early T cells in non-severe SARS-CoV-2 infection. Study background: Chains were not paired, and sequencing was done on bulk RNA from unsorted whole blood. Study-level points and caveats: Private and CD4 specificities were missed by VDJdb matching, which favored anti-spike CD8 responses.

CDR3 size: 16 residues. J lost 0 bases, V lost 4 bases, and 6 bases had no gene match. Germline V gene lookup returns CDR1 SGDLS and CDR2 YYNGEE. Attachment of unique molecular identifiers was made to individual cDNA molecules. TCRdb re-derived calls from the 5' RACE reads in MiXCR, one entry per CDR3 protein. The data show 70,000 to 75,000 distinct CDR3 sequences, less than 15% seen once. Note on this clonotype: The antigen is unknown.

The sequenced sample was whole blood. The TCR originated in an adult who was a healthcare worker with PCR-confirmed SARS-CoV-2 infection or an uninfected control (not recorded which). V gene TRBV9 combines with J gene TRBJ2-3; TRBD2 aligns across 9 bases. The CDR3 here is CASSPGTSRSTDTQYF. The CDR3 DNA reads TGTGCCAGCAGCCCCGGGACTAGCCGTAGCACAGATACGCAGTATTTT. Combining the CDR3 with reference TRBV9 and TRBJ2-3 gives the whole variable domain DSGVTQTPKHLITATGQRVTLRCSPRSGDLSVYWYQQSLDQGLQFLIQYYNGEERAKGNILERFSAQQFPDLHSELNLSSLELGDSALYFCASSPGTSRSTDTQYFGPGTRLTVL.